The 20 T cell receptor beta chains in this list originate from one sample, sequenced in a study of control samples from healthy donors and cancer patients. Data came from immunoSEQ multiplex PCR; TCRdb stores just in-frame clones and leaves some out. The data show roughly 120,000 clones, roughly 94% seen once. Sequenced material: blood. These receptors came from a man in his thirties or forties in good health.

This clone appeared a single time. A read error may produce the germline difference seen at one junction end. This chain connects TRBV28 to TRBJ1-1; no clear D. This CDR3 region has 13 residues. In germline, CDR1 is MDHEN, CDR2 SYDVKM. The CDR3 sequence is CASSLWPNIEAFF. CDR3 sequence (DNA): TGTGCCAGCAGTTTATGGCCGAACATTGAAGCTTTCTTT.

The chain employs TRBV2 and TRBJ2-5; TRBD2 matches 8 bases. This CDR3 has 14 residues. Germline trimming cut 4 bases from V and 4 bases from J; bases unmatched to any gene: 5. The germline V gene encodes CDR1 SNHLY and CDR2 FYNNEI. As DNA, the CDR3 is TGTGCCAGCAGTGGACTAACTAGCGGAGAGACCCAGTACTTC. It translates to CASSGLTSGETQYF.

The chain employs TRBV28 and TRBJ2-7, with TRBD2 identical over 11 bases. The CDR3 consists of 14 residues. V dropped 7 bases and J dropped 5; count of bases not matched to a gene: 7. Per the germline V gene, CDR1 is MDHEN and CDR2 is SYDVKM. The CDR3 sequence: CASNPGLAVHEQYF. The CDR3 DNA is TGTGCCAGCAACCCGGGACTAGCGGTCCACGAGCAGTACTTC.

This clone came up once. The CDR3 coding sequence is TGCGCCAGCAGCTTCCCGGGGCCCGAGCAGTACTTC. Protein product: CASSFPGPEQYF. The chain joins TRBV5-1 to TRBJ2-7, with D perhaps assigned TRBD1 or TRBD2 (5 bases each). This CDR3 is built from 12 residues. Germline lookup yields CDR1 SGHRS and CDR2 YFSETQ. V lost 2 bases, J lost 6 bases, and 9 bases lay in between.

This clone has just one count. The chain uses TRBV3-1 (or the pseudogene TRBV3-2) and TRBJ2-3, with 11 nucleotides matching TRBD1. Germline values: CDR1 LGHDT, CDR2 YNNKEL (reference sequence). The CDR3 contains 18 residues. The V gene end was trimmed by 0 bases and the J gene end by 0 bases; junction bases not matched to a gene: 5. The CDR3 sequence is CASSQELDRGHSTDTQYF. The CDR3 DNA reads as TGTGCCAGCAGCCAAGAATTGGACAGGGGGCATAGCACAGATACGCAGTATTTT.

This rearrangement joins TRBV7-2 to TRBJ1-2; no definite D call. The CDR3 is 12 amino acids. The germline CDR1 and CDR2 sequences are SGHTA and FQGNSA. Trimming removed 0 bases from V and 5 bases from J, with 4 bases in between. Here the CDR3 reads CASSLARYGYTF. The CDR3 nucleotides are TGTGCCAGCAGCTTAGCCCGATATGGCTACACCTTC.

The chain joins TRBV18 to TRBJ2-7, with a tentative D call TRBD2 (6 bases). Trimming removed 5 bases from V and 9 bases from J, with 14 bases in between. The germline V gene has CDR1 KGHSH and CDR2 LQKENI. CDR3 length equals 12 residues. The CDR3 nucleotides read TGTGCCAGCTCAGATGCGGCCGGGGGGCAGTACTTC. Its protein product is CASSDAAGGQYF.

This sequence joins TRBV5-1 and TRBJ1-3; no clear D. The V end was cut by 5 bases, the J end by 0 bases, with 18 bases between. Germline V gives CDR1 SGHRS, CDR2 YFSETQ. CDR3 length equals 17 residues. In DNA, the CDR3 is TGCGCCAGCAGGGCCGGACCCAATGACTCCTCTGGAAACACCATATATTTT. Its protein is CASRAGPNDSSGNTIYF.

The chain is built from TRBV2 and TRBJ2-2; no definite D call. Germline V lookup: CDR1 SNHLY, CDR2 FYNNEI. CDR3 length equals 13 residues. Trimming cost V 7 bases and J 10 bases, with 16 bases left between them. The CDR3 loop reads CASTNPPSLELFF. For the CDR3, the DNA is TGTGCCAGCACCAACCCCCCCTCCCTGGAGCTGTTTTTT.

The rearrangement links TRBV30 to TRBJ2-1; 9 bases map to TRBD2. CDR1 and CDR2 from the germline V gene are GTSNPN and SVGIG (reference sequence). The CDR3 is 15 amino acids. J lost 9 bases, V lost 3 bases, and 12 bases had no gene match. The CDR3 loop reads CAWRSLAGGLGEQFF. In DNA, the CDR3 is TGTGCCTGGAGATCTTTGGCGGGGGGGCTCGGTGAGCAGTTCTTC.

The chain's CDR3 is CASSIDTWTGVWHTEAFF. Written as DNA, the CDR3 is TGTGCCAGTAGTATAGATACGTGGACAGGGGTCTGGCACACTGAAGCTTTCTTT. This chain links TRBV19 with TRBJ1-1, with 9 bases aligning to TRBD1. J lost 3 bases, V lost 0 bases, and 11 bases had no gene match. Looked up from germline, CDR1 is LNHDA and CDR2 is SQIVND (reference sequence). This CDR3 is 18 amino acids long.

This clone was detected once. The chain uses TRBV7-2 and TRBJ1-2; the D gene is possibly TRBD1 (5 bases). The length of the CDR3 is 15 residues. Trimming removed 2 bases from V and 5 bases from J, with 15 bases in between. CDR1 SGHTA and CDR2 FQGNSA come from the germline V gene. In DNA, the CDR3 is TGTGCCAGCAGCTTAAGATCCCGGGCAGGGTATGGCTACACCTTC. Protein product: CASSLRSRAGYGYTF.

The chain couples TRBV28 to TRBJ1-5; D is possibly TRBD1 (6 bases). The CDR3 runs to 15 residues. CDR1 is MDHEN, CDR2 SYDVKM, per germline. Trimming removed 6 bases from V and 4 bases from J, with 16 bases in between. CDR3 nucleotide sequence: TGTGCCAGCAGAGAACAGGGAAGTAGGAATCAGCCCCAGCATTTT. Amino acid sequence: CASREQGSRNQPQHF.

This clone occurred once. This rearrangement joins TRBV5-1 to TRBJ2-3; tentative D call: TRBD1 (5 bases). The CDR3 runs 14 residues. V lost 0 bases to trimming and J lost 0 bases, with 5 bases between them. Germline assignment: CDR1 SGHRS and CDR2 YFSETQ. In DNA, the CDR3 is TGCGCCAGCAGCTTGGGACAGAGCACAGATACGCAGTATTTT. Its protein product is CASSLGQSTDTQYF.

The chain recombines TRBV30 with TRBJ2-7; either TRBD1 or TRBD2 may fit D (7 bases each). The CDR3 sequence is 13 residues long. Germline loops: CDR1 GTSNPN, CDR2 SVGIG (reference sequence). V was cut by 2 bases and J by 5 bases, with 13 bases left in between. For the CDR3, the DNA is TGTGCCTGGAGTCAGGGGGGGTCCCACGAGCAGTACTTC. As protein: CAWSQGGSHEQYF.

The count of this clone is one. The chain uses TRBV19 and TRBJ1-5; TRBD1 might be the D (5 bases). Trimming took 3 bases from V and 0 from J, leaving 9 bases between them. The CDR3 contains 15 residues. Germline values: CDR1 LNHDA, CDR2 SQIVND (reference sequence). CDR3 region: CASSITGSSNQPQHF. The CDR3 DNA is TGTGCCAGTAGTATCACAGGCTCTAGCAATCAGCCCCAGCATTTT.

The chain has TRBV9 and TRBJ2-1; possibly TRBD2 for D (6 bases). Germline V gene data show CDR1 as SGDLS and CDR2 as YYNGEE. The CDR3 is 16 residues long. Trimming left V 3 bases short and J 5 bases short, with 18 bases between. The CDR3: CASSEVAGPLNNEQFF. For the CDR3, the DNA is TGTGCCAGCAGCGAAGTCGCGGGGCCCCTAAACAATGAGCAGTTCTTC. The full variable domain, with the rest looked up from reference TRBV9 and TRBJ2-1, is DSGVTQTPKHLITATGQRVTLRCSPRSGDLSVYWYQQSLDQGLQFLIQYYNGEERAKGNILERFSAQQFPDLHSELNLSSLELGDSALYFCASSEVAGPLNNEQFFGPGTRLTVL.

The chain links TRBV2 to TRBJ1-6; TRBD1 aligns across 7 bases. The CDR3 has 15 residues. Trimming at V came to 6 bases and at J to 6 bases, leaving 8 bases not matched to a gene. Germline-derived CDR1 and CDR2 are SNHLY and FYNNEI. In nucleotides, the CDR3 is TGTGCCAGCAGCCTCCAGGGGGTCCTTAATTCACCCCTCCACTTT. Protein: CASSLQGVLNSPLHF.

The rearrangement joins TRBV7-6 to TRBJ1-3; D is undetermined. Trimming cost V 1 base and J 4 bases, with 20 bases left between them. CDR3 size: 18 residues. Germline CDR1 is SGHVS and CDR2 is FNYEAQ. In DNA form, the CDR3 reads TGTGCCAGCAGCTTAGGAGGAGCCCGGGCCGCGGTGGGAAACACCATATATTTT. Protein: CASSLGGARAAVGNTIYF.

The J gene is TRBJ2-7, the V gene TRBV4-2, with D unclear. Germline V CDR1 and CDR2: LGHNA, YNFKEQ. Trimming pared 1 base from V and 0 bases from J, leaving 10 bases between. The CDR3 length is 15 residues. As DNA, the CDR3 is TGTGCCAGCAGCCAAGTGGAAGGGATCTCCTACGAGCAGTACTTC. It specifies CASSQVEGISYEQYF.